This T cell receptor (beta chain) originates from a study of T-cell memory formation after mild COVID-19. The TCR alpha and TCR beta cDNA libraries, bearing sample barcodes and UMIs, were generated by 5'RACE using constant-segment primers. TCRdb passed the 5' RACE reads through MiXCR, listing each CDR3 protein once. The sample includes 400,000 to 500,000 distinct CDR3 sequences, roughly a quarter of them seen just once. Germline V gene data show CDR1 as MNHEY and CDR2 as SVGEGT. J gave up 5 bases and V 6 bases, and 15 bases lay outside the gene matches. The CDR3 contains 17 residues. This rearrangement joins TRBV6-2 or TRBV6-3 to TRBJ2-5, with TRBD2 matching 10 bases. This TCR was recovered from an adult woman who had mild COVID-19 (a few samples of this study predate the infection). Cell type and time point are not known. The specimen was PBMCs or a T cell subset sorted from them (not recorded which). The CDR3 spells CASSLLGLAGVLETQYF. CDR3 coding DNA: TGTGCCAGCAGCCTCTTGGGGCTAGCGGGGGTCTTGGAGACCCAGTACTTC.